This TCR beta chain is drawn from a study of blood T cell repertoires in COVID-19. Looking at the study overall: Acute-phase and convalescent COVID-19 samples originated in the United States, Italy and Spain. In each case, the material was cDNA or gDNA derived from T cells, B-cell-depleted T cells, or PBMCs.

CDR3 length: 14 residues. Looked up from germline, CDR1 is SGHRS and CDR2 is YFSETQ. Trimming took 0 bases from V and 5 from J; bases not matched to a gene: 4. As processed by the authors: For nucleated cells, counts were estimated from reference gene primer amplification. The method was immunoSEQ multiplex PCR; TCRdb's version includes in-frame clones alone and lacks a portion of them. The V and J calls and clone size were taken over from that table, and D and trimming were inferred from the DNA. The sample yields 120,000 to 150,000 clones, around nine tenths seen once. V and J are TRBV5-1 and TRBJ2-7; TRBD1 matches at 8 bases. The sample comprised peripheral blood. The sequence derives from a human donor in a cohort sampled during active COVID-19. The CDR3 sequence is CASSLGQGFDEQYF. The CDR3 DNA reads TGCGCCAGCAGCTTGGGACAGGGGTTCGACGAGCAGTACTTC.